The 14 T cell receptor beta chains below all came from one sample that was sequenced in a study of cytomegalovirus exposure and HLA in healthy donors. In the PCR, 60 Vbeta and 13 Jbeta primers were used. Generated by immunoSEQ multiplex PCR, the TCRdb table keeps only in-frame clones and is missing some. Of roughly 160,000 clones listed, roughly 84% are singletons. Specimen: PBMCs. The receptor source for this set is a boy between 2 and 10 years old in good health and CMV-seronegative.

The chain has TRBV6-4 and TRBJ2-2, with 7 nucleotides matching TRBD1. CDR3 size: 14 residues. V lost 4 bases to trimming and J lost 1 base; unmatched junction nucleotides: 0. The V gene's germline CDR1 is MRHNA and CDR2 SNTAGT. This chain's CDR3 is CASSGTGNTGELFF. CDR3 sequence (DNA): TGTGCCAGCAGTGGGACAGGGAACACCGGGGAGCTGTTTTTT.

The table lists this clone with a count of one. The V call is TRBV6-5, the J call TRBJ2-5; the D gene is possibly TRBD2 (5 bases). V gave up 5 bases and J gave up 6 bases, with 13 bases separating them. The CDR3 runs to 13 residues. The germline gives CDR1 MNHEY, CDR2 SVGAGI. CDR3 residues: CASSTGPGKTQYF. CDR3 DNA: TGTGCCAGCAGTACGGGCCCCGGGAAGACCCAGTACTTC.

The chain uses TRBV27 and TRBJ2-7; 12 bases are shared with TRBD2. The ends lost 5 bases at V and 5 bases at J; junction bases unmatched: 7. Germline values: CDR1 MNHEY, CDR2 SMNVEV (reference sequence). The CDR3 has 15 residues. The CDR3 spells CASSPTSGRSHEQYF. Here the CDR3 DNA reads TGTGCCAGCAGTCCAACTAGCGGGAGGAGCCACGAGCAGTACTTC.

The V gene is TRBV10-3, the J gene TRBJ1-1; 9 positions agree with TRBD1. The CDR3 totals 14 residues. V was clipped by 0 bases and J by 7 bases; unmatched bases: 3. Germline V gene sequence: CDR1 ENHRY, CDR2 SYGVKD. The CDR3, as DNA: TGTGCCATCAGTGAGTCCGGGACAGGGTTTGAAGCTTTCTTT. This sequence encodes CAISESGTGFEAFF.

CDR3 amino acids: CASSGQGVTDTQYF. The CDR3 DNA is TGTGCCAGCAGTGGACAGGGGGTTACAGATACGCAGTATTTT. V and J are TRBV2 and TRBJ2-3; 9 nucleotides match TRBD1. After removal of 4 bases from V and 3 bases from J, the junction contained 2 bases not matched to a gene. The CDR3 has 14 amino acids. Germline assignment: CDR1 SNHLY and CDR2 FYNNEI.

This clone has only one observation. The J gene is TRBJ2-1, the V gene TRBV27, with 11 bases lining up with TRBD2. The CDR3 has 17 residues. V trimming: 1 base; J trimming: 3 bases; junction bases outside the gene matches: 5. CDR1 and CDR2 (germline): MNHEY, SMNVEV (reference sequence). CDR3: CASSLFGTSGSYNEQFF. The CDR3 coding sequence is TGTGCCAGCAGTTTATTCGGGACTAGCGGAAGCTACAATGAGCAGTTCTTC.

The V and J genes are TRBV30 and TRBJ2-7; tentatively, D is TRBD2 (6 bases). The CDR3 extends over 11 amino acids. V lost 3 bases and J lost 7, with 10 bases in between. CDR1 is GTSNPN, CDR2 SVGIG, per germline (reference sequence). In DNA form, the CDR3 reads TGTGCCTGGAGCGAGGAGGGTGAGCAGTACTTC. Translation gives CAWSEEGEQYF.

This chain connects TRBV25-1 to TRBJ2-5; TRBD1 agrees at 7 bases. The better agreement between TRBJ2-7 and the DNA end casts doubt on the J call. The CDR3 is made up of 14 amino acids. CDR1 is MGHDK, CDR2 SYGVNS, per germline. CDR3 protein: CASSGPAGGYEQYF. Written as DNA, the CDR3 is TGTGCCAGCAGTGGTCCGGCAGGGGGCTACGAGCAGTACTTC.

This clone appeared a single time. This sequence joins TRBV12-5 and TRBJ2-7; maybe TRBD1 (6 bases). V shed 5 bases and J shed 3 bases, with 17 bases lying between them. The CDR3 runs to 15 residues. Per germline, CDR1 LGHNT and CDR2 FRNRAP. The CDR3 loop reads CASGKATGVNYEQYF. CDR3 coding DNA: TGTGCTAGTGGTAAGGCGACAGGAGTAAACTACGAGCAGTACTTC.

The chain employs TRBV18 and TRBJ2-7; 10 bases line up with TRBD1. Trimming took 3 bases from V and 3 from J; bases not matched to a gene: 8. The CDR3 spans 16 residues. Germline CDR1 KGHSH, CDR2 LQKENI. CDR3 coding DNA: TGTGCCAGCTCACCCAACACCGGGACAGGGGTCTACGAGCAGTACTTC. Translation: CASSPNTGTGVYEQYF.

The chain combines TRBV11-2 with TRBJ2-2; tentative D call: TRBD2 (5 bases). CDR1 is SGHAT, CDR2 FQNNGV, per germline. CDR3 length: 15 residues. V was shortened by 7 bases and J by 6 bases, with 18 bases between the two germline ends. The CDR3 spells CASIAIRLSAGELFF. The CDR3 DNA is TGTGCCAGCATCGCAATACGGCTTAGCGCCGGGGAGCTGTTTTTT. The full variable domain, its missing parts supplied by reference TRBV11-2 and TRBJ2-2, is EAGVAQSPRYKIIEKRQSVAFWCNPISGHATLYWYQQILGQGPKLLIQFQNNGVVDDSQLPKDRFSAERLKGVDSTLKIQPAKLEDSAVYLCASIAIRLSAGELFFGEGSRLTVL.

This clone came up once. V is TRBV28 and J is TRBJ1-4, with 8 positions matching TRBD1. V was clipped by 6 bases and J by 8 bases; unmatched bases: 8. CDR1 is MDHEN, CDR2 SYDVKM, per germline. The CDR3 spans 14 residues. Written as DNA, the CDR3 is TGTGCCAGCAGCCCCGGGACAGGCGTCGAAAAACTGTTTTTT. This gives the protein CASSPGTGVEKLFF.

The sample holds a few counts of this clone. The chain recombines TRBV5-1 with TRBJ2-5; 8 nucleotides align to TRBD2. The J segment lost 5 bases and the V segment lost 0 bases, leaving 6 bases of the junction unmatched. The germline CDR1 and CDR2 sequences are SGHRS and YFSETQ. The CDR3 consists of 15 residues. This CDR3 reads CASSLEPAGEETQYF. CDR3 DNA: TGCGCCAGCAGCTTGGAACCAGCGGGAGAGGAGACCCAGTACTTC.

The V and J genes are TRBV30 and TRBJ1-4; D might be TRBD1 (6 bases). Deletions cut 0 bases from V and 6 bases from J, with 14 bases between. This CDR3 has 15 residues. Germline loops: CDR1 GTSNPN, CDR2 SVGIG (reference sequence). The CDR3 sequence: CAWSVSGQSDEKLFF. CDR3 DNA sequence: TGTGCCTGGAGTGTATCGGGACAATCCGATGAAAAACTGTTTTTT.